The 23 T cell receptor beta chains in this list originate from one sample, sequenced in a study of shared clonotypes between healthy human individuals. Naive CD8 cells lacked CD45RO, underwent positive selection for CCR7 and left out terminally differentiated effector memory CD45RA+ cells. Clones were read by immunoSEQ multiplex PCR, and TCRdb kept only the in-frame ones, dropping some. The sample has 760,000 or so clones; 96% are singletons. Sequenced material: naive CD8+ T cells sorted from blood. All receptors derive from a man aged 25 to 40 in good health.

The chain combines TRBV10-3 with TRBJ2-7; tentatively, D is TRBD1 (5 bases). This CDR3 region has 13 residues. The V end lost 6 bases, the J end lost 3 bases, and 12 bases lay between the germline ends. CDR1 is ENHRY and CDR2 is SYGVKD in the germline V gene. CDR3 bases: TGTGCCATCAGGGGGCCGACACTCTACGAGCAGTACTTC. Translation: CAIRGPTLYEQYF.

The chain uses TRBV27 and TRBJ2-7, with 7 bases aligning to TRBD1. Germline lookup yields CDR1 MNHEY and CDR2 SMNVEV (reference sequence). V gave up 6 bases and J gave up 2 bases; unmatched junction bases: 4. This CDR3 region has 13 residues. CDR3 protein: CASSRGKTYEQYF. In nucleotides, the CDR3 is TGTGCCAGCAGCAGGGGGAAAACCTACGAGCAGTACTTC.

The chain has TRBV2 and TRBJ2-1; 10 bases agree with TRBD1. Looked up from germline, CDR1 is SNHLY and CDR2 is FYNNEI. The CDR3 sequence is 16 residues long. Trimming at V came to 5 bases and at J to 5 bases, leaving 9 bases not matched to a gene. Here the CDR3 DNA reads TGTGCCAGCAGTTACCCGACAGGGGGCATCCACAATGAGCAGTTCTTC. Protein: CASSYPTGGIHNEQFF.

The CDR3 is CASSLIGTGNYGYTF. The CDR3 nucleotides are TGTGCCAGCAGTTTAATTGGGACAGGGAACTATGGCTACACCTTC. This chain links TRBV27 with TRBJ1-2, with 9 bases that match TRBD1. The germline V gene encodes CDR1 MNHEY and CDR2 SMNVEV (reference sequence). This CDR3 has 15 amino acids. Trimming at V came to 2 bases and at J to 2 bases, leaving 3 bases not matched to a gene.

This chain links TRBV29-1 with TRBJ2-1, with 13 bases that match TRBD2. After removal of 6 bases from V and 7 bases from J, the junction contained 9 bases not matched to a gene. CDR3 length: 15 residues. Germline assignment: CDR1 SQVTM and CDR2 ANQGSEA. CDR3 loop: CSVHPTSGRGNEQFF. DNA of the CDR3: TGCAGCGTGCACCCCACTAGCGGGAGGGGGAATGAGCAGTTCTTC.

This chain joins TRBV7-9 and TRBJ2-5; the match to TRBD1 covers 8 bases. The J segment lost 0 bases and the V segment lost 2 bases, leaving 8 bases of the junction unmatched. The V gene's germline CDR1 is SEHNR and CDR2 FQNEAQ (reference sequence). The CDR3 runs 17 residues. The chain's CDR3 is CASSLPRTGLYQETQYF. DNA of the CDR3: TGTGCCAGCAGCTTACCCAGGACAGGGCTGTACCAAGAGACCCAGTACTTC.

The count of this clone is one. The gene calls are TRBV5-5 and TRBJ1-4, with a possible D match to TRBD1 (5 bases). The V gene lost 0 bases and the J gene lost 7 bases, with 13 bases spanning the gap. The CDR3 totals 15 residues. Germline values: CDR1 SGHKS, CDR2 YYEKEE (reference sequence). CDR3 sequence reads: CASSLDGGSAEKLFF. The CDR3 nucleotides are TGTGCCAGCAGCTTGGATGGGGGAAGCGCTGAAAAACTGTTTTTT.

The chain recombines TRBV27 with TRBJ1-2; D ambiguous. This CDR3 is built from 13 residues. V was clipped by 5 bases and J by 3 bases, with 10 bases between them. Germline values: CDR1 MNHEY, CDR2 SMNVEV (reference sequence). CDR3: CASSAKEDYGYTF. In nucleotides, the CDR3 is TGTGCCAGCAGTGCAAAAGAAGACTATGGCTACACCTTC.

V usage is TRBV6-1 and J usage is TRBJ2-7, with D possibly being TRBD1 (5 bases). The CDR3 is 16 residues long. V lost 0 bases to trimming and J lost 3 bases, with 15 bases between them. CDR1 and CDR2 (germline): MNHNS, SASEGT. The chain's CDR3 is CASSEATATAFYEQYF. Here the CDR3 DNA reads TGTGCCAGCAGTGAAGCGACCGCGACAGCCTTCTACGAGCAGTACTTC.

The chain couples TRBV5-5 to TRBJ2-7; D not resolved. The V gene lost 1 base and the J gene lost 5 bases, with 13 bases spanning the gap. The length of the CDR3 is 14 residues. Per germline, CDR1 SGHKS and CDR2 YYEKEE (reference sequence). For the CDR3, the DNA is TGTGCCAGCAGCTTGTTAGGATCCATCAACGAGCAGTACTTC. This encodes CASSLLGSINEQYF. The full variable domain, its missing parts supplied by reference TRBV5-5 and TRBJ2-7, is DAGVTQSPTHLIKTRGQQVTLRCSPISGHKSVSWYQQVLGQGPQFIFQYYEKEERGRGNFPDRFSARQFPNYSSELNVNALLLGDSALYLCASSLLGSINEQYFGPGTRLTVT.

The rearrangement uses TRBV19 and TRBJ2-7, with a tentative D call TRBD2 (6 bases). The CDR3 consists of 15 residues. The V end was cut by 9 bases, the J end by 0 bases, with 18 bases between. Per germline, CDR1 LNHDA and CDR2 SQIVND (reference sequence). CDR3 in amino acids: CASNPGRLSSYEQYF. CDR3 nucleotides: TGTGCCAGCAACCCTGGGAGGCTGAGCTCCTACGAGCAGTACTTC. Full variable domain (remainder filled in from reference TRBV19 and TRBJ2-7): DGGITQSPKYLFRKEGQNVTLSCEQNLNHDAMYWYRQDPGQGLRLIYYSQIVNDFQKGDIAEGYSVSREKKESFPLTVTSAQKNPTAFYLCASNPGRLSSYEQYFGPGTRLTVT.

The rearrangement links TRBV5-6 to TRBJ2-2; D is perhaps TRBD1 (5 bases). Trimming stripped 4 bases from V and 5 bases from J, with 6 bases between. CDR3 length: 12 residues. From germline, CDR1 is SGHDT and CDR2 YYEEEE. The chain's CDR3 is CASSQGTGELFF. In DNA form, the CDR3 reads TGTGCCAGCAGCCAGGGTACCGGGGAGCTGTTTTTT.

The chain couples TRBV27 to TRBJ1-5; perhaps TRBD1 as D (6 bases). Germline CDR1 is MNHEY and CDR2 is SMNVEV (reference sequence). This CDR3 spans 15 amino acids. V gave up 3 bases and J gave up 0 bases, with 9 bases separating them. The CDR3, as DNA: TGTGCCAGCAGTTTTAGCAGGGGTAGCAATCAGCCCCAGCATTTT. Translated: CASSFSRGSNQPQHF.

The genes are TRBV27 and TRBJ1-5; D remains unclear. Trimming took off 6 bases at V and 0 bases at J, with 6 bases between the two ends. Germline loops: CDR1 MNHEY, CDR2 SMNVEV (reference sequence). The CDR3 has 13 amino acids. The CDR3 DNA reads TGTGCCAGCAGCGCTTATAGCAATCAGCCCCAGCATTTT. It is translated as CASSAYSNQPQHF.

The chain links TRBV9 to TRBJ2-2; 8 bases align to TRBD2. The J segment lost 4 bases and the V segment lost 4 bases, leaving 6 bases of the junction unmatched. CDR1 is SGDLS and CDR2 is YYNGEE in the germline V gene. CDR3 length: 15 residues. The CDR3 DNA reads TGTGCCAGCAGCCCTCTGAGCGGGAGCACCGGGGAGCTGTTTTTT. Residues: CASSPLSGSTGELFF.

DNA for the CDR3: TGTGCCAGCAGTTCGCTAGAGGATAACTACGAGCAGTACTTC. Its translation is CASSSLEDNYEQYF. This chain joins TRBV6-5 and TRBJ2-7; no firm D call. The CDR3 length is 14 residues. The germline V gene encodes CDR1 MNHEY and CDR2 SVGAGI. Deletions cut 4 bases from V and 3 bases from J, with 13 bases between.

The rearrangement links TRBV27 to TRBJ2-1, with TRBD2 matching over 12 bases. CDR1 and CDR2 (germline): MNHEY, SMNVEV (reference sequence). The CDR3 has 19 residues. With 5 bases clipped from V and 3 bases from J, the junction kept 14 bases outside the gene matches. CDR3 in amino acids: CASSPQVLAGGPDYNEQFF. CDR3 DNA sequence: TGTGCCAGCAGTCCCCAGGTACTAGCGGGAGGCCCGGACTACAATGAGCAGTTCTTC.

The DNA of the CDR3 is TGCGCCAGCAGCTCCGGGACAGGGGTATACAATGAGCAGTTCTTC. This sequence encodes CASSSGTGVYNEQFF. The gene calls are TRBV5-1 and TRBJ2-1; TRBD1 aligns across 10 bases. The CDR3 covers 15 residues. Unmatched junction bases numbered 4, after V lost 3 bases and J lost 4 bases. CDR1 and CDR2 (germline): SGHRS, YFSETQ.

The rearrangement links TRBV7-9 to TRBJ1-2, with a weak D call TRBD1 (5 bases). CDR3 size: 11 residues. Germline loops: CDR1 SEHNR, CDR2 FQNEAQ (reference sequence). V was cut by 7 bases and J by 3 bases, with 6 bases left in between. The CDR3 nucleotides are TGTGCCAGCACCAGGGACTATGGCTACACCTTC. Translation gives CASTRDYGYTF.

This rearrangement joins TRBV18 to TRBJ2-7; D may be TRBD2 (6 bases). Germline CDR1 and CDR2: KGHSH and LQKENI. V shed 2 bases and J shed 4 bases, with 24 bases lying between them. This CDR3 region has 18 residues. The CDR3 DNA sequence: TGTGCCAGCTCACCAGACAGATCGCGGGATATCCTTCAATACGAGCAGTACTTC. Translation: CASSPDRSRDILQYEQYF.

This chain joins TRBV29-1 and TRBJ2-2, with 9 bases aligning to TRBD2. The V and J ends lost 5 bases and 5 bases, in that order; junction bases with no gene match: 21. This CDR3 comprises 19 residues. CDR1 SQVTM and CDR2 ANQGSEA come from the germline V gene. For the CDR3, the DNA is TGCAGCGTTAGGGCAGAAATAGCGGGAGTTGTCGCGCCAACCGGGGAGCTGTTTTTT. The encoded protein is CSVRAEIAGVVAPTGELFF.

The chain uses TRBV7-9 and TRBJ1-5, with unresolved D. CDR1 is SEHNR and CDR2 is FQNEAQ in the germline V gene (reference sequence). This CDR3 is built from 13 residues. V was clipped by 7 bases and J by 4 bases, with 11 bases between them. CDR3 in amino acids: CASTTDTNQPQHF. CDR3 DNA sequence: TGTGCCAGCACCACCGACACGAATCAGCCCCAGCATTTT.

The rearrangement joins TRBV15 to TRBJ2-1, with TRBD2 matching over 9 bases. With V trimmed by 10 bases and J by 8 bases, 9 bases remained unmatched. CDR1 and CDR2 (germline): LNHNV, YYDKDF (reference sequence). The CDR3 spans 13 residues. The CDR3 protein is CAIRRLAGDEQFF. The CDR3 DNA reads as TGTGCCATCCGGAGGTTAGCGGGAGATGAGCAGTTCTTC.